These T cell receptor beta chains were read from a single sample in a study of T cell responses to AZD1222 COVID-19 vaccine. The repertoire was sequenced with immunoSEQ multiplex PCR; TCRdb's copy has only in-frame clones and lacks some. The repertoire holds over 120,000 clones, with roughly 88% as singletons. The sequencing used peripheral blood, collected 28 days after the second dose of the MenACWY control vaccine. These receptors all come from an adult who received the MenACWY meningococcal vaccine as a control. Both conserved end residues are part of each CDR3. The D gene is left open where the match is weak. Expanded clones get a size class; other rows say once, few or many, or leave the size out.

>NA|TRBV3-1/TRBV3-2|NA|TRBJ2-7
CASSQDTPGYYEQYF
TGTGCCAGCAGCCAAGATACGCCCGGGTACTACGAGCAGTACTTC
>NA|TRBV12-3/TRBV12-4|NA|TRBJ2-5
CASSFRGGETQYF
TGTGCCAGCAGTTTCAGGGGAGGGGAGACCCAGTACTTC
>few|TRBV6-2/TRBV6-3|NA|TRBJ1-1
CASSLSTREAFF
TGTGCCAGCAGTCTGTCGACCCGCGAAGCTTTCTTT
>NA|TRBV5-4|NA|TRBJ2-2
CASSSEVANTGELFF
TGTGCCAGCAGCTCCGAGGTGGCTAACACCGGGGAGCTGTTTTTT
>NA|TRBV2|NA|TRBJ1-2
CASSREGSGSYGYTF
TGTGCCAGCAGTCGAGAAGGGTCCGGGAGCTATGGCTACACCTTC
>once|TRBV7-9|TRBD2|TRBJ2-5
CASSSMGLAVQETQYF
TGTGCCAGCAGCTCGATGGGACTAGCGGTCCAAGAGACCCAGTACTTC
>NA|TRBV18|TRBD1|TRBJ2-7
CASSPYRDRAYEQYF
TGTGCCAGCTCACCGTACCGGGACAGGGCCTACGAGCAGTACTTC
>NA|TRBV7-8|NA|TRBJ1-2
CASSLQGYGYTF
TGTGCCAGCAGCTTACAGGGGTATGGCTACACCTTC
>NA|TRBV5-4|NA|TRBJ1-2
CASSRAWETGYGYTF
TGTGCCAGCAGCCGCGCTTGGGAGACGGGATATGGCTACACCTTC
>once|TRBV3-1/TRBV3-2|NA|TRBJ2-6
CASNKGTGANVLTF
TGTGCCAGCAATAAGGGGACAGGGGCCAACGTCCTGACTTTC
>NA|TRBV14|NA|TRBJ1-2
CASSQDRSNYGYTF
TGTGCCAGCAGCCAAGATCGCAGTAACTATGGCTACACCTTC
>NA|TRBV24-1|TRBD1|TRBJ2-1
CATSDSRQGWNEQFF
TGTGCCACCAGTGATTCTCGACAGGGTTGGAATGAGCAGTTCTTC
>NA|TRBV7-2|TRBD1|TRBJ1-2
CASSLVAGQNYGYTF
TGTGCCAGCAGCTTAGTGGCGGGACAGAACTATGGCTACACCTTC
>NA|TRBV27|TRBD1|TRBJ1-1
CASSPGQGIVEAFF
TGTGCCAGCAGTCCGGGACAGGGTATCGTTGAAGCTTTCTTT
>NA|TRBV15|NA|TRBJ1-5
CATSRLGPDQPQHF
TGTGCCACCAGCAGACTGGGACCCGATCAGCCCCAGCATTTT
>NA|TRBV27|NA|TRBJ2-5
CASSLNPRDQETQYF
TGTGCCAGCAGTTTGAATCCGAGGGACCAAGAGACCCAGTACTTC
>NA|TRBV5-4|NA|TRBJ1-2
CASSLAQGPDRYGYTF
TGTGCCAGCAGCTTGGCCCAGGGGCCAGATCGATATGGCTACACCTTC
>once|TRBV27|NA|TRBJ1-6
CASSLSRTADNSPLHF
TGTGCCAGCAGTTTATCCCGGACAGCGGATAATTCACCCCTCCACTTT
>NA|TRBV7-2|NA|TRBJ2-5
CASSLNRAPETQYF
TGTGCCAGCAGCTTAAACCGGGCTCCGGAGACCCAGTACTTC
>NA|TRBV30|NA|TRBJ1-4
CAWSPRGMANEKLFF
TGTGCCTGGAGCCCGCGAGGGATGGCTAATGAAAAACTGTTTTTT
>NA|TRBV4-3|TRBD1|TRBJ2-7
CASSQDPPQGAYEQYF
TGCGCCAGCAGCCAAGATCCTCCACAGGGGGCCTACGAGCAGTACTTC